This T cell receptor beta chain was obtained from a study of somatic mutations in cytotoxic T cells in rheumatoid arthritis. Sequencing used immunoSEQ multiplex PCR; TCRdb keeps in-frame clones, though not all of them. The sample records 12,000 to 15,000 clones, roughly 79% being singletons. Germline loops: CDR1 SGHTA, CDR2 FQGTGA. V gave up 4 bases and J gave up 8 bases, with 17 bases separating them. The CDR3 runs 14 residues. This sequence joins TRBV7-3 and TRBJ1-1; D possibly corresponds to TRBD1 (5 bases). Source material: CD8+ T cells sorted from blood. This clonotype originated in an adult with rheumatoid arthritis. The CDR3 coding sequence is TGTGCCAGCAGCTCCGTCGGGGGAGGCACCGAAGCTTTCTTT. This codes for CASSSVGGGTEAFF.